Shown below are 28 T cell receptor beta chains from a single sample sequenced in a study of shared clonotypes between healthy human individuals. Sequencing used immunoSEQ multiplex PCR; TCRdb keeps in-frame clones, though not all of them. The sample has just over 2,000,000 clones, roughly 96% seen once. Sequenced sample: naive CD4+ T cells sorted from blood. Specified subset: CD45RA+ positively selected. The receptors come from a man aged 18 to 29 in good health.

V and J are TRBV9 and TRBJ2-1; 9 bases are shared with TRBD2. The germline V gene has CDR1 SGDLS and CDR2 YYNGEE. The trim removed 3 bases at V and 3 bases at J, leaving 4 bases unmatched. The CDR3 has 15 amino acids. DNA of the CDR3: TGTGCCAGCAGCGATGGGACTAGCCTCTACAATGAGCAGTTCTTC. It encodes CASSDGTSLYNEQFF.

The chain uses TRBV19 and TRBJ1-1, with TRBD1 identical over 8 bases. The CDR3 spans 16 residues. Germline values: CDR1 LNHDA, CDR2 SQIVND (reference sequence). V lost 5 bases and J lost 6; bases outside the gene matches: 14. The chain's CDR3 is CASSPRTGQKYSEAFF. In DNA form, the CDR3 reads TGTGCCAGTAGTCCTCGGACAGGGCAGAAGTACTCTGAAGCTTTCTTT.

This sequence joins TRBV5-4 and TRBJ1-2; TRBD1 might be the D (6 bases). The V gene lost 1 base and the J gene lost 2 bases, with 9 bases spanning the gap. Germline assignment: CDR1 SGHNT and CDR2 YYREEE (reference sequence). The CDR3 consists of 14 residues. CDR3 in amino acids: CASSLWQGNYGYTF. CDR3 DNA: TGTGCCAGCAGCTTGTGGCAGGGGAACTATGGCTACACCTTC.

This chain links TRBV30 with TRBJ1-1; D unclear. Trimming cost V 1 base and J 10 bases, with 10 bases left between them. Germline V gene sequence: CDR1 GTSNPN, CDR2 SVGIG (reference sequence). The CDR3 is 11 amino acids. The CDR3: CAWSAPGPAFF. CDR3 nucleotide sequence: TGTGCCTGGAGTGCCCCGGGCCCAGCTTTCTTT.

Details on this clone: One end of the junction varies from germline; a read error may be responsible. The chain employs TRBV6-1 and TRBJ1-1; no clear D. The CDR3 has 12 residues. The V gene's germline CDR1 is MNHNS and CDR2 SASEGT. The CDR3 loop is CASRLRNPEAFF. In nucleotides, the CDR3 is TGTGCCAGCAGGCTAAGGAACCCTGAAGCTTTCTTT.

This chain links TRBV6-1 with TRBJ2-7; tentatively, D is TRBD1 (5 bases). Looked up from germline, CDR1 is MNHNS and CDR2 is SASEGT. This CDR3 contains 12 residues. Trimming removed 7 bases from V and 6 bases from J, with 13 bases in between. The CDR3 region has the DNA TGTGCCAGCACAGGGTCCCTACGCGAGCAGTACTTC. Translated: CASTGSLREQYF.

The chain has TRBV7-2 and TRBJ2-5, with a tentative D call TRBD2 (5 bases). This CDR3 is 15 amino acids long. The V gene lost 2 bases and the J gene lost 5 bases, with 15 bases spanning the gap. Germline loops: CDR1 SGHTA, CDR2 FQGNSA. The CDR3 protein is CASSLHGEGAETQYF. As DNA, the CDR3 is TGTGCCAGCAGCTTACATGGAGAGGGCGCGGAGACCCAGTACTTC.

The chain couples TRBV2 to TRBJ2-3; no clear D gene. CDR1 and CDR2 (germline): SNHLY, FYNNEI. V lost 6 bases and J 2 bases, leaving 15 bases between the germline ends. CDR3 size: 15 residues. The CDR3 region has the DNA TGTGCCAGCAGGATTGCAGGCCAAAACACAGATACGCAGTATTTT. As protein: CASRIAGQNTDTQYF.

The rearrangement uses TRBV5-6 and TRBJ1-5; maybe TRBD1 (6 bases). This CDR3 has 14 amino acids. V lost 2 bases to trimming and J lost 4 bases, with 10 bases between them. CDR1 is SGHDT and CDR2 is YYEEEE in the germline V gene. CDR3 coding DNA: TGTGCCAGCAGCTTTATGAGGGGGAATCAGCCCCAGCATTTT. Amino acids: CASSFMRGNQPQHF. Full variable domain (rest looked up from reference TRBV5-6 and TRBJ1-5): DAGVTQSPTHLIKTRGQQVTLRCSPKSGHDTVSWYQQALGQGPQFIFQYYEEEERQRGNFPDRFSGHQFPNYSSELNVNALLLGDSALYLCASSFMRGNQPQHFGDGTRLSIL.

The rearrangement joins TRBV7-2 to TRBJ2-3; D unclear. The CDR3 is made up of 13 amino acids. V was clipped by 6 bases and J by 1 base, with 8 bases between them. Germline CDR1 SGHTA, CDR2 FQGNSA. The CDR3 loop is CASRRVGTDTQYF. The CDR3 nucleotides are TGTGCCAGCAGAAGAGTCGGCACAGATACGCAGTATTTT.

The rearrangement uses TRBV6-6 and TRBJ1-2; D gene uncertain. Looked up from germline, CDR1 is MNHNY and CDR2 is SVGAGI (reference sequence). The length of the CDR3 is 14 residues. Trimming pared 6 bases from V and 5 bases from J, leaving 16 bases between. CDR3 nucleotide sequence: TGTGCCAGCAGCGTTGGCTCGGACCCATATGGCTACACCTTC. It codes for CASSVGSDPYGYTF.

The chain couples TRBV27 to TRBJ2-7, with 8 bases lining up with TRBD2. This CDR3 has 16 residues. Germline CDR1 and CDR2: MNHEY and SMNVEV (reference sequence). V shed 4 bases, J shed 2 bases, and the junction held 10 bases outside the gene matches. The CDR3 bases are TGTGCCAGCAGTTCGATAATTAGCGGGGCGGCCTACGAGCAGTACTTC. Protein product: CASSSIISGAAYEQYF.

The CDR3 DNA follows: TGTGCCAGCAGTTCCACCATATTAGGGGGAGGGACGCAGTATTTT. Translation: CASSSTILGGGTQYF. The rearrangement uses TRBV27 and TRBJ2-3, with a weak D call TRBD2 (7 bases). V lost 4 bases and J lost 9, with 20 bases in between. This CDR3 has 15 residues. The V gene's germline CDR1 is MNHEY and CDR2 SMNVEV (reference sequence).

J is TRBJ1-4 and V is TRBV6-6, with D perhaps matching TRBD1 (6 bases). The CDR3 is 15 amino acids. Germline V lookup: CDR1 MNHNY, CDR2 SVGAGI (reference sequence). Trimming cost V 2 bases and J 7 bases, with 14 bases left between them. CDR3 coding DNA: TGTGCCAGCAGTTACGGGTGGACAGATGTTGAAAAACTGTTTTTT. This encodes CASSYGWTDVEKLFF.

The chain carries TRBV4-1 and TRBJ1-4; no clear D. The CDR3 runs to 15 residues. V lost 0 bases and J lost 2, with 7 bases in between. Germline values: CDR1 MGHRA, CDR2 YSYEKL. CDR3 nucleotide sequence: TGCGCCAGCAGCCAAGATAAAGGGACTAATGAAAAACTGTTTTTT. Translating gives CASSQDKGTNEKLFF.

The CDR3 DNA follows: TGTGCCAGCAGCTTAGGTCAGGTGACTAGCGACAATGAGCAGTTCTTC. This encodes CASSLGQVTSDNEQFF. The genes are TRBV7-9 and TRBJ2-1; 8 nucleotides align to TRBD2. The ends lost 1 base at V and 5 bases at J; junction bases unmatched: 7. The CDR3 is made up of 16 amino acids. The germline V gene has CDR1 SEHNR and CDR2 FQNEAQ (reference sequence).

The rearrangement links TRBV29-1 to TRBJ2-1; perhaps D is TRBD1 or TRBD2 (5 bases each). The CDR3 contains 13 residues. Germline-derived CDR1 and CDR2 are SQVTM and ANQGSEA. V was trimmed by 7 bases and J by 3 bases, leaving 13 bases between them. The CDR3 loop is CSARLGVYNEQFF. CDR3 in DNA: TGCAGCGCCCGCTTGGGGGTCTACAATGAGCAGTTCTTC.

The chain couples TRBV2 to TRBJ1-3, with 8 bases fitting TRBD1. With V trimmed by 11 bases and J by 0 bases, 6 bases remained unmatched. This CDR3 has 14 amino acids. Germline values: CDR1 SNHLY, CDR2 FYNNEI. The DNA for the CDR3 is TGTGCCCGCTCCGGGACAGGCTCTGGAAACACCATATATTTT. This gives the protein CARSGTGSGNTIYF.

The V gene is TRBV7-9, the J gene TRBJ1-1; a weak D match, TRBD1 (5 bases). Trimming shortened V by 1 base and J by 4 bases, and 10 bases separated the two germline ends. Germline values: CDR1 SEHNR, CDR2 FQNEAQ (reference sequence). The CDR3 is 14 amino acids. The CDR3 DNA follows: TGTGCCAGCAGCTTAGGCGGGACTGCCACTGAAGCTTTCTTT. Translating gives CASSLGGTATEAFF.

This chain uses TRBV30 with TRBJ2-5; D is ambiguous. CDR3 size: 13 residues. The germline CDR1 and CDR2 sequences are GTSNPN and SVGIG (reference sequence). V gave up 2 bases and J gave up 0 bases, with 7 bases separating them. CDR3: CAWSQNYQETQYF. Here the CDR3 DNA reads TGTGCCTGGAGTCAGAACTACCAAGAGACCCAGTACTTC.

The chain has TRBV9 and TRBJ1-2; maybe TRBD1 (6 bases). Trimming stripped 4 bases from V and 6 bases from J, with 16 bases between. Germline V gene data show CDR1 as SGDLS and CDR2 as YYNGEE. This CDR3 contains 14 residues. As DNA, the CDR3 is TGTGCCAGCAGCCCCCGTAGCAGGGGCGATGGCTACACCTTC. Residues: CASSPRSRGDGYTF.

The chain is built from TRBV30 and TRBJ2-7; D remains unclear. Germline V CDR1 and CDR2: GTSNPN, SVGIG (reference sequence). Between the trimmed V and J ends, which lost 4 bases and 0 bases, there was a span of 10 bases. The CDR3 spans 13 residues. CDR3 in amino acids: CAWKRSNSYEQYF. CDR3 nucleotides: TGTGCCTGGAAACGATCGAACTCCTACGAGCAGTACTTC.

The rearrangement joins TRBV7-8 to TRBJ1-1, with no clear D. This CDR3 comprises 16 residues. Germline values: CDR1 SGHVS, CDR2 FQNEAQ. Between the trimmed V and J ends, which lost 1 base and 0 bases, there was a span of 12 bases. The CDR3 reads CASSLGTWTMNTEAFF. CDR3 DNA: TGTGCCAGCAGCTTAGGCACCTGGACCATGAACACTGAAGCTTTCTTT.

V and J are TRBV5-1 and TRBJ2-2, with D unresolved. The germline V and J ends were trimmed by 7 bases and 1 base, with 8 bases remaining between them. The CDR3 loop spans 13 amino acids. Per the germline V gene, CDR1 is SGHRS and CDR2 is YFSETQ. The CDR3 region is CASSDMNTGELFF. The CDR3 coding sequence is TGCGCCAGCTCCGACATGAACACCGGGGAGCTGTTTTTT.

The CDR3 is CAISETGTRNTGELFF. In nucleotides, the CDR3 is TGTGCCATCAGTGAAACCGGGACGAGGAACACCGGGGAGCTGTTTTTT. This sequence joins TRBV10-3 and TRBJ2-2; D is possibly TRBD1 or TRBD2 (5 bases each). Germline assignment: CDR1 ENHRY and CDR2 SYGVKD. The CDR3 spans 16 residues. V was cut by 3 bases and J by 1 base, with 12 bases left in between.

The chain links TRBV9 to TRBJ2-1; 10 bases agree with TRBD2. This CDR3 has 16 amino acids. Germline lookup yields CDR1 SGDLS and CDR2 YYNGEE. V shed 3 bases and J 10 bases; nucleotides not matched to a gene: 13. Written as DNA, the CDR3 is TGTGCCAGCAGCGGCTGGACTAGCGGTCGAGCAGGGGAGCAGTTCTTC. Amino acids: CASSGWTSGRAGEQFF.

The V gene is TRBV25-1, the J gene TRBJ1-2, with D perhaps TRBD1 (5 bases). Germline V gives CDR1 MGHDK, CDR2 SYGVNS. Trimming took 4 bases from V and 4 from J, leaving 10 bases between them. This CDR3 spans 13 amino acids. This CDR3 reads CASSGDGPYGYTF. As DNA, the CDR3 is TGTGCCAGCAGTGGGGACGGACCCTATGGCTACACCTTC.

V gene TRBV27 combines with J gene TRBJ2-1, with D perhaps matching TRBD1 or TRBD2 (5 bases each). This CDR3 contains 15 residues. The germline CDR1 and CDR2 sequences are MNHEY and SMNVEV (reference sequence). The ends were cut back, 2 bases at V and 0 bases at J, with 8 bases in the middle. CDR3 nucleotide sequence: TGTGCCAGCAGTTTAAAGGGGAGCTCCTACAATGAGCAGTTCTTC. It translates to CASSLKGSSYNEQFF.